This T cell receptor beta chain originates from a study of post-analysis software for immune sequencing data. cDNA libraries of TCR beta carried unique molecular identifiers. TCRdb re-derived calls from the PCR reads in MiXCR, one entry per CDR3 protein. The sample contains 800,000 to 950,000 distinct CDR3 sequences, roughly 58% of which appear only once. CDR1 is MNHEY and CDR2 is SVGEGT in the germline V gene. This CDR3 has 14 residues. Findings and caveats of the study: Normalized Chao1 diversity in multiple sclerosis patients fell significantly below that of controls. Patients used roughly five TRBV segments, including TRBV5-6, TRBV5-1 and TRBV20-1, more often than controls.

A word on this clonotype: The antigen remains unidentified.

The clonotype was recovered from a girl aged 5 to 17 with multiple sclerosis. Input material: blood. This rearrangement joins TRBV6-2 or TRBV6-3 to TRBJ2-7; D perhaps matches TRBD2 (5 bases). With the DNA end fitting TRBJ2-1 better, the J assignment may be wrong. The CDR3 reads CASSYSGSPNEQFF. The DNA for the CDR3 is TGTGCCAGCAGTTACTCGGGGAGTCCCAATGAGCAGTTCTTC.